This TCR beta chain was sequenced during a study of T cell changes during pregnancy in multiple sclerosis (dated 2019 in TCRdb). Notes on the research overall: Changes in the T cell repertoire over the course of pregnancy were examined in this study in women with multiple sclerosis.

Trimming leaves V shorter by 1 base and J shorter by 6 bases, with the junction holding 5 bases beyond the gene matches. The CDR1 and CDR2 encoded by the germline V gene are LGHNA and YSLEER. CDR3 length: 14 amino acids, cysteine to phenylalanine. The sequence is cut down to CDR3 DNA, 42 bases in frame from base 1. Regarding this clone: Its recognized antigen is unknown. No much larger clone is present one base from it, and per-base qualities are unavailable.

The library was obtained by the immunoSEQ multiplex PCR assay. Drawn from immuneACCESS, this table holds only the in-frame rearrangements with V and J called that TCRdb kept. Clones are partly lost; checked studies trace under half to an unresolved V gene and leave the rest unexplained. The sample table shows about 30,000 clones, and around 89% are seen once. 3% to 4% of the sample rests with the top ten. Sequenced here: CD4+ T cells from peripheral blood mononuclear cells, sampled in the first trimester of pregnancy. The clonotype comes from a female donor in good health, enrolled as a control in a pregnancy study. This chain is built from TRBV4-3 and TRBJ2-7; 8 of the junction bases match TRBD2. The nucleotides are TGCGCCAGCAGCCAAGGTAGCGGGAAGTTCGAGCAGTACTTC. Its protein is CASSQGSGKFEQYF.